One and the same sample provided the 30 T cell receptor beta chains below, sequenced in a study of cytomegalovirus exposure and HLA in healthy donors. PCR was performed using 60 Vbeta and 13 Jbeta primers. The method was immunoSEQ multiplex PCR; TCRdb's version includes in-frame clones alone and lacks a portion of them. The repertoire includes 90,000 to 150,000 clones, around 60% of them detected once, and 10% sits in the top ten. Sample: PBMCs. The receptor source for this set is a man between 35 and 55 years old in good health and CMV-seropositive.

The chain has TRBV6-1 and TRBJ1-2; no clear D gene. CDR1 MNHNS and CDR2 SASEGT come from the germline V gene. The CDR3 loop spans 12 amino acids. V was clipped by 2 bases and J by 2 bases, with 3 bases between them. CDR3 loop: CASSEQNYGYTF. CDR3 coding DNA: TGTGCCAGCAGTGAACAGAACTATGGCTACACCTTC.

This sequence joins TRBV5-8 and TRBJ1-2; no firm D call. Trimming removed 4 bases from V and 4 bases from J, with 8 bases in between. This CDR3 has 12 amino acids. Germline CDR1 is SGHTS and CDR2 is YDEGEE. The CDR3 DNA reads TGTGCCAGCAGCCGGGGTGGCTATGGCTACACCTTC. Translating gives CASSRGGYGYTF.

The genes are TRBV6-1 and TRBJ2-7; D may be TRBD1 (6 bases). Germline V gene data show CDR1 as MNHNS and CDR2 as SASEGT. Trimming took 10 bases from V and 7 from J, leaving 23 bases between them. This CDR3 spans 14 amino acids. As DNA, the CDR3 is TGTGCCACCTTATTGATACAGGGCCCGTTAGAGCAGTACTTC. It translates to CATLLIQGPLEQYF.

The chain is built from TRBV27 and TRBJ1-5; tentative D call: TRBD1 (6 bases). Germline CDR1 reads MNHEY; CDR2 reads SMNVEV (reference sequence). CDR3 length: 14 amino acids. V was trimmed by 6 bases and J by 2 bases, leaving 11 bases between them. The CDR3 region has the DNA TGTGCCAGCAGGGCCAACAGGGGCAATCAGCCCCAGCATTTT. Its translation is CASRANRGNQPQHF.

This clone appeared once. The chain recombines TRBV2 with TRBJ2-3; no clear D. Germline V gene sequence: CDR1 SNHLY, CDR2 FYNNEI. V was cut by 1 base and J by 0 bases, with 8 bases left in between. The length of the CDR3 is 15 residues. The CDR3 sequence is CASSEGQVSTDTQYF. The CDR3 DNA reads TGTGCCAGCAGTGAAGGGCAGGTCAGCACAGATACGCAGTATTTT.

This clone was seen a few times. The CDR3 DNA sequence: TGCGCCAGCAGCCCGGACTATAGCAATCAGCCCCAGCATTTT. This encodes CASSPDYSNQPQHF. The gene calls are TRBV5-1 and TRBJ1-5; D is ambiguous. In germline, CDR1 is SGHRS, CDR2 YFSETQ. This CDR3 is built from 14 residues. V lost 4 bases to trimming and J lost 0 bases, with 8 bases between them.

The genes are TRBV6-1 and TRBJ1-6; 7 nucleotides align to TRBD1. The V gene's germline CDR1 is MNHNS and CDR2 SASEGT. After removal of 7 bases from V and 3 bases from J, the junction contained 6 bases not matched to a gene. The CDR3 spans 15 residues. CDR3 sequence: CASTGQGVYNSPLHF. The CDR3 DNA sequence: TGTGCCAGCACGGGGCAGGGGGTCTATAATTCACCCCTCCACTTT.

This clone was seen only a few times. The chain's CDR3 is CSSRLAGGPGDTQYF. The CDR3 nucleotides read TGCAGCTCTAGACTAGCGGGAGGGCCGGGAGATACGCAGTATTTT. The chain joins TRBV29-1 to TRBJ2-3; 14 nucleotides agree with TRBD2. The CDR3 totals 15 residues. The V segment lost 8 bases and the J segment 5 bases; nucleotides outside the gene matches: 9. Looked up from germline, CDR1 is SQVTM and CDR2 is ANQGSEA.

The V gene is TRBV2, the J gene TRBJ2-3; no clear D. Per the germline V gene, CDR1 is SNHLY and CDR2 is FYNNEI. Trimming shortened V by 8 bases and J by 4 bases, and 16 bases separated the two germline ends. The CDR3 contains 14 residues. CDR3 DNA sequence: TGTGCCAGCCCCGGGTGGTCGGTGGCAGATACGCAGTATTTT. Protein: CASPGWSVADTQYF.

The chain is built from TRBV19 and TRBJ2-3; the D is unclear. Looked up from germline, CDR1 is LNHDA and CDR2 is SQIVND (reference sequence). V was cut by 3 bases and J by 2 bases, with 6 bases left in between. The CDR3 has 13 residues. CDR3 in amino acids: CASSMTSTDTQYF. In DNA, the CDR3 is TGTGCCAGTAGTATGACTTCCACAGATACGCAGTATTTT.

The chain has TRBV27 and TRBJ1-2, with D possibly matching TRBD1 (5 bases). From germline, CDR1 is MNHEY and CDR2 SMNVEV (reference sequence). The V gene lost 3 bases and the J gene lost 3 bases, with 8 bases spanning the gap. This CDR3 region has 13 residues. The CDR3 is CASSFQGHYGYTF. CDR3 DNA sequence: TGTGCCAGCAGTTTTCAGGGTCACTATGGCTACACCTTC.

This clone was counted a single time. This chain uses TRBV28 with TRBJ2-3; no definite D call. The CDR3 runs to 12 residues. Germline V CDR1 and CDR2: MDHEN, SYDVKM. V was cut by 6 bases and J by 5 bases, with 9 bases left in between. CDR3: CASSTPGDTQYF. DNA of the CDR3: TGTGCCAGCAGCACTCCGGGAGATACGCAGTATTTT.

V gene TRBV10-3 combines with J gene TRBJ2-5; 7 bases map to TRBD1. The CDR3 length is 14 residues. Germline CDR1 is ENHRY and CDR2 is SYGVKD. V lost 5 bases to trimming and J lost 2 bases; unmatched junction nucleotides: 5. The DNA of the CDR3 is TGTGCCATCAGTCAGGGGGTTGGGCAAGAGACCCAGTACTTC. Amino acids: CAISQGVGQETQYF.

This chain connects TRBV16 to TRBJ2-6; a weak D match, TRBD1 (5 bases). The CDR3 consists of 15 residues. V gave up 3 bases and J gave up 3 bases, with 9 bases separating them. Germline-derived CDR1 and CDR2 are KGHSY and FQNENV. The CDR3: CASSQSGRGANVLTF. CDR3 nucleotide sequence: TGTGCCAGCAGCCAGTCAGGGCGTGGGGCCAACGTCCTGACTTTC.

CDR3 protein: CASSERTSWTGANVLTF. The CDR3 DNA reads as TGTGCCAGCAGTGAACGAACTAGTTGGACGGGGGCCAACGTCCTGACTTTC. This chain joins TRBV6-1 and TRBJ2-6; D perhaps matches TRBD2 (5 bases). The V gene's germline CDR1 is MNHNS and CDR2 SASEGT. This CDR3 comprises 17 residues. Trimming shortened V by 2 bases and J by 4 bases, and 15 bases separated the two germline ends.

The chain carries TRBV19 and TRBJ1-5; D remains unclear. The CDR3 has 15 amino acids. Germline V gene sequence: CDR1 LNHDA, CDR2 SQIVND (reference sequence). The ends were cut back, 3 bases at V and 5 bases at J, with 14 bases in the middle. The CDR3 sequence is CASSIRLPPYQPQHF. In DNA, the CDR3 is TGTGCCAGTAGTATTCGGTTACCTCCATATCAGCCCCAGCATTTT. The full variable domain, completed using reference TRBV19 and TRBJ1-5, is DGGITQSPKYLFRKEGQNVTLSCEQNLNHDAMYWYRQDPGQGLRLIYYSQIVNDFQKGDIAEGYSVSREKKESFPLTVTSAQKNPTAFYLCASSIRLPPYQPQHFGDGTRLSIL.

This chain connects TRBV28 to TRBJ2-7; 15 bases are a match to TRBD2. V gave up 5 bases and J gave up 5 bases; unmatched junction bases: 13. The CDR3 spans 18 residues. Germline values: CDR1 MDHEN, CDR2 SYDVKM. The CDR3 region is CASSPGGVGTSGRNEQYF. In nucleotides, the CDR3 is TGTGCCAGCAGTCCGGGGGGGGTCGGGACTAGCGGGAGGAACGAGCAGTACTTC. The variable domain in full, completed from reference TRBV28 and TRBJ2-7, reads DVKVTQSSRYLVKRTGEKVFLECVQDMDHENMFWYRQDPGLGLRLIYFSYDVKMKEKGDIPEGYSVSREKKERFSLILESASTNQTSMYLCASSPGGVGTSGRNEQYFGPGTRLTVT.

Here the CDR3 DNA reads TGTGCCAGCAGCTTGACAGGGGTCTATGGCTACACCTTC. It translates to CASSLTGVYGYTF. This chain uses TRBV5-8 with TRBJ1-2, with 7 bases lining up with TRBD1. The length of the CDR3 is 13 residues. In germline, CDR1 is SGHTS, CDR2 YDEGEE. Trimming took 1 base from V and 4 from J; bases not matched to a gene: 1.

The count of this clone is one. The chain joins TRBV28 to TRBJ1-2, with 9 bases matching TRBD1. The germline V gene has CDR1 MDHEN and CDR2 SYDVKM. The length of the CDR3 is 15 residues. The ends lost 2 bases at V and 3 bases at J; junction bases unmatched: 4. CDR3 residues: CASSLPGQGDYGYTF. CDR3 nucleotide sequence: TGTGCCAGCAGTTTACCGGGACAGGGTGACTATGGCTACACCTTC.

The genes are TRBV6-5 and TRBJ2-7, with D maybe TRBD1 (6 bases). CDR1 and CDR2 from the germline V gene are MNHEY and SVGAGI. The CDR3 has 15 residues. Trimming removed 4 bases from V and 4 bases from J, with 17 bases in between. The CDR3 here is CASSSPGTSGYEQYF. CDR3 nucleotide sequence: TGTGCCAGCAGTTCCCCCGGGACATCCGGGTACGAGCAGTACTTC.

The genes are TRBV18 and TRBJ2-1; a possible D gene is TRBD2 (5 bases). Trimming left V 3 bases short and J 3 bases short, with 15 bases between. Germline CDR1 reads KGHSH; CDR2 reads LQKENI. The CDR3 consists of 16 residues. The CDR3 is CASSPGEGRGYNEQFF. As DNA, the CDR3 is TGTGCCAGCTCACCGGGCGAAGGGAGAGGCTACAATGAGCAGTTCTTC.

This clone has only one observation. This chain links TRBV5-6 with TRBJ2-7; 11 positions match TRBD2. From germline, CDR1 is SGHDT and CDR2 YYEEEE. Losses at the gene ends were 0 bases for V and 1 base for J; bases not matched to a gene: 3. The CDR3 consists of 16 residues. The chain's CDR3 is CASSLGVAGGSYEQYF. The CDR3 nucleotides read TGTGCCAGCAGCTTGGGGGTAGCGGGGGGGTCCTACGAGCAGTACTTC. Based on the CDR3 plus reference TRBV5-6 and TRBJ2-7, the full variable domain is DAGVTQSPTHLIKTRGQQVTLRCSPKSGHDTVSWYQQALGQGPQFIFQYYEEEERQRGNFPDRFSGHQFPNYSSELNVNALLLGDSALYLCASSLGVAGGSYEQYFGPGTRLTVT.

This clone was observed once. The genes are TRBV7-9 and TRBJ2-3, with 12 bases fitting TRBD1. The CDR3 totals 15 residues. Germline V gene lookup returns CDR1 SEHNR and CDR2 FQNEAQ (reference sequence). The J segment lost 4 bases and the V segment lost 5 bases, leaving 4 bases of the junction unmatched. The DNA for the CDR3 is TGTGCCAGCAGCCCGGGACAGGGGGCCGCAGATACGCAGTATTTT. As protein: CASSPGQGAADTQYF.

The chain uses TRBV9 and TRBJ2-3, with TRBD2 identical over 12 bases. The CDR3 runs to 17 residues. The junction had 7 bases not matched to a gene; V was cut back by 0 bases and J by 5 bases. CDR1 SGDLS and CDR2 YYNGEE come from the germline V gene. Here the CDR3 reads CASSVVLAGGPGDTQYF. The CDR3, as DNA: TGTGCCAGCAGCGTAGTCCTAGCGGGGGGGCCGGGAGATACGCAGTATTTT.

This clone occurred a few times. The chain employs TRBV6-1 and TRBJ1-5; D is ambiguous. The CDR3 contains 15 residues. V was pared by 3 bases and J by 2 bases, with 11 bases between. In germline, CDR1 is MNHNS, CDR2 SASEGT. As DNA, the CDR3 is TGTGCCAGCAGTGACGTAATCTCGGGCAATCAGCCCCAGCATTTT. Its translation is CASSDVISGNQPQHF.

The chain carries TRBV5-1 and TRBJ2-7; 9 nucleotides agree with TRBD2. Germline loops: CDR1 SGHRS, CDR2 YFSETQ. V lost 0 bases, J lost 5 bases, and 6 bases stayed unmatched. This CDR3 is built from 15 residues. In DNA form, the CDR3 reads TGCGCCAGCAGCTTGGCTGGCGGGAGGGGTAACGAGCAGTACTTC. Amino acids: CASSLAGGRGNEQYF.

The rearrangement joins TRBV28 to TRBJ1-2; D gene uncertain. Per germline, CDR1 MDHEN and CDR2 SYDVKM. CDR3 length: 12 residues. Between the trimmed V and J ends, which lost 6 bases and 8 bases, there was a span of 13 bases. The CDR3 nucleotides read TGTGCCAGCAGACTAGGGCCGCGGGGCTACACCTTC. Translation: CASRLGPRGYTF.

This clone was detected only a few times. V is TRBV6-1 and J is TRBJ2-7; 12 positions match TRBD2. The germline V gene has CDR1 MNHNS and CDR2 SASEGT. With 4 bases clipped from V and 6 bases from J, the junction kept 7 bases outside the gene matches. CDR3 length: 15 amino acids. CDR3 coding DNA: TGTGCCAGCAGTGCCCAGACTAGCGGGAGACTCGAGCAGTACTTC. Protein sequence: CASSAQTSGRLEQYF.

This clone was counted once. This chain connects TRBV6-5 to TRBJ1-2; TRBD1 matches at 10 bases. The CDR3 has 15 amino acids. CDR1 is MNHEY, CDR2 SVGAGI, per germline. After removal of 5 bases from V and 4 bases from J, the junction contained 7 bases not matched to a gene. CDR3 coding DNA: TGTGCCAGCAGTACGACAGGGGGCGCGGGCTATGGCTACACCTTC. It codes for CASSTTGGAGYGYTF.

The sample holds a few counts of this clone. This chain connects TRBV7-2 to TRBJ1-2; 9 bases are a match to TRBD1. In germline, CDR1 is SGHTA, CDR2 FQGNSA. CDR3 length: 14 amino acids. Unmatched junction bases numbered 10, after V lost 7 bases and J lost 7 bases. CDR3 DNA sequence: TGTGCCAGCACCACAGGGGGCGGCTCGGGTGGCTACACCTTC. Protein product: CASTTGGGSGGYTF.